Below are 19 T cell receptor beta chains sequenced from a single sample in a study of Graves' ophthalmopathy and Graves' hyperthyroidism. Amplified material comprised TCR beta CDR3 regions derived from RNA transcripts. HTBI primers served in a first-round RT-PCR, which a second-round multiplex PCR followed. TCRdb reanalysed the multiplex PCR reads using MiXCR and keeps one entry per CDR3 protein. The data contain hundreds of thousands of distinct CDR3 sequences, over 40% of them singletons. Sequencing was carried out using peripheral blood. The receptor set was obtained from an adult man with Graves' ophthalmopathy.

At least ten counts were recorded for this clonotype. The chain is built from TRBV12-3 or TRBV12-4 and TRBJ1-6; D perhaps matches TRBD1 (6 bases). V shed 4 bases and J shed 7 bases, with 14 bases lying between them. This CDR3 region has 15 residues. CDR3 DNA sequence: TGTGCCAGCAGTTCCAGGGGTTCCGAAAATTCACCCCTCCACTTT. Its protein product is CASSSRGSENSPLHF.

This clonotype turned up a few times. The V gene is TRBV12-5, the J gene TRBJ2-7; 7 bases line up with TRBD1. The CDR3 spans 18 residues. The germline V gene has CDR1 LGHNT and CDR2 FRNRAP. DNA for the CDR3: TGTGCCAGCAGTTCACGTCGTAAAACAGGGGAATCCCCCTACGAGCAGTACTTC. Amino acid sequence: CASSSRRKTGESPYEQYF.

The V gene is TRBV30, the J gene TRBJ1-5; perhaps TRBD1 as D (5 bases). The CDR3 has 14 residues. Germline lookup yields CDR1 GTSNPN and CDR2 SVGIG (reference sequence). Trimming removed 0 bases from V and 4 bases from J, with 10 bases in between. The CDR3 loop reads CAWSVTGGNQPQHF. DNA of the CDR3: TGTGCCTGGAGTGTAACGGGGGGTAATCAGCCCCAGCATTTT.

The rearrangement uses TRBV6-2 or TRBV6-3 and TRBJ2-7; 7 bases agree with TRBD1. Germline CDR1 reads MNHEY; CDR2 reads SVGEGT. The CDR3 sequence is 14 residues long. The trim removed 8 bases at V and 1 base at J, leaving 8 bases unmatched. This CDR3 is CASSLGQASYEQYF. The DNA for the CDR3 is TGTGCCAGCTCACTCGGACAGGCTTCCTACGAGCAGTACTTC.

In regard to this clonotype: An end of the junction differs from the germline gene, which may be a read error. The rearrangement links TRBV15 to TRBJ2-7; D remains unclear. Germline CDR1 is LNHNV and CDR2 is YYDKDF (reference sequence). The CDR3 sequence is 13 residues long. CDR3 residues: CAASSLDGWEQYF. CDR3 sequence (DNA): TGTGCCGCCAGCAGTTTGGATGGCTGGGAGCAGTACTTC.

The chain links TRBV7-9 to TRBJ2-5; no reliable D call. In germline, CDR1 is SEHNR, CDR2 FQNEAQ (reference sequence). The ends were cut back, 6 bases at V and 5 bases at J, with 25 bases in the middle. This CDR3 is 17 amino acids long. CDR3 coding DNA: TGTGCCAGCAGTTGGACGAAAAAGATGGGATTTTTGGAGACCCAGTACTTC. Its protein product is CASSWTKKMGFLETQYF.

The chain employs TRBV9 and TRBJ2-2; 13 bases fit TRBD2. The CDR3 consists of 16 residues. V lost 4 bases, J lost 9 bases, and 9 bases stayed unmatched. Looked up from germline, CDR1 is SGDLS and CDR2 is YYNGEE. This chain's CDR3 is CASSLGTSGMLRELFF. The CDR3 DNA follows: TGTGCCAGCAGCCTCGGGACTAGCGGGATGTTAAGGGAGCTGTTTTTT.

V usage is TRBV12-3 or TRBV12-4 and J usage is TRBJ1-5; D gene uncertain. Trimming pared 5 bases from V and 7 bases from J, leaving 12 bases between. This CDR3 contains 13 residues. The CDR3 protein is CASSTPGEQPQHF. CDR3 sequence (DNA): TGTGCCAGCAGTACCCCCGGGGAACAGCCCCAGCATTTT.

CDR3 loop: CASVKGRGPLMEAFF. The CDR3 DNA reads as TGTGCCAGCGTGAAGGGTCGGGGGCCATTAATGGAAGCTTTCTTT. The chain is built from TRBV2 and TRBJ1-1; possibly TRBD1 for D (6 bases). Per the germline V gene, CDR1 is SNHLY and CDR2 is FYNNEI. Trimming removed 8 bases at V and 8 bases at J, with 24 bases between. The CDR3 consists of 15 residues.

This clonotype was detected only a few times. The CDR3 reads CSALAHRNSNQPQHF. In DNA form, the CDR3 reads TGCAGTGCCTTAGCCCACAGGAATAGCAATCAGCCCCAGCATTTT. V usage is TRBV20-1 and J usage is TRBJ1-5; tentative D call: TRBD1 (5 bases). Germline-derived CDR1 and CDR2 are DFQATT and SNEGSKA (reference sequence). The V end was cut by 6 bases, the J end by 0 bases, with 15 bases between. CDR3 length: 15 amino acids.

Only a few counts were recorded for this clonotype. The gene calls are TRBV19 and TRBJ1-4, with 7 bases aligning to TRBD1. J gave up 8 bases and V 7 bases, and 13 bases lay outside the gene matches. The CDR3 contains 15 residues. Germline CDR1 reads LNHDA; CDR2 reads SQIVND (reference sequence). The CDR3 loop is CASTARQGVWEKLFF. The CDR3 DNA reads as TGTGCCAGTACCGCCAGGCAGGGGGTTTGGGAAAAACTGTTTTTT.

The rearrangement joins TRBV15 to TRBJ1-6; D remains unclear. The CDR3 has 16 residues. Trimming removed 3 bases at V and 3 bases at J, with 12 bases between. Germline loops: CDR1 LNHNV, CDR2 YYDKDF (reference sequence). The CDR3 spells CATSREWADYNSPLHF. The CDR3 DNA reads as TGTGCCACCAGCAGGGAGTGGGCTGACTATAATTCACCCCTCCACTTT.

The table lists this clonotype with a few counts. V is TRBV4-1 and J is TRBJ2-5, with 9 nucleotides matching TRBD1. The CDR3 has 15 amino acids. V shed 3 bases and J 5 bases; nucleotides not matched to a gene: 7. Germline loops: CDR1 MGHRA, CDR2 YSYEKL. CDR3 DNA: TGCGCCAGCAGCCAGGTGGGACAGGGTGGGGAGACCCAGTACTTC. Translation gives CASSQVGQGGETQYF.

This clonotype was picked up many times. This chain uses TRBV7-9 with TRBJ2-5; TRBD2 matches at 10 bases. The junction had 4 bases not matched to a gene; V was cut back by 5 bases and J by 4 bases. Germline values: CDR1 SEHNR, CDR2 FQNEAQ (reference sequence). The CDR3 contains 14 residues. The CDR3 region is CASSASGSAETQYF. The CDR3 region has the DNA TGTGCCAGCAGCGCTAGCGGGAGTGCAGAGACCCAGTACTTC. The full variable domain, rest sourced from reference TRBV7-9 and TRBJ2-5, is DTGVSQNPRHKITKRGQNVTFRCDPISEHNRLYWYRQTLGQGPEFLTYFQNEAQLEKSRLLSDRFSAERPKGSFSTLEIQRTEQGDSAMYLCASSASGSAETQYFGPGTRLLVL.

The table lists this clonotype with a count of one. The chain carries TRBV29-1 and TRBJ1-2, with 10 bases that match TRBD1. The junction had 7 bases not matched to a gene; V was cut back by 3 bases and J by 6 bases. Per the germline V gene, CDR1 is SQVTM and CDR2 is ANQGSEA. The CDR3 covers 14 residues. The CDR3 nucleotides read TGCAGCGTTGACCTGGGACAGGGGATTGATGGCTACACCTTC. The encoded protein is CSVDLGQGIDGYTF.

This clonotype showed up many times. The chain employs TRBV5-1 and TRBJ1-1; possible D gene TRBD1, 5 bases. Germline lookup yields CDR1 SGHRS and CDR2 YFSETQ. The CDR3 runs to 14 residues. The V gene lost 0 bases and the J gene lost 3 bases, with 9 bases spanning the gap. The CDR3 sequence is CASSLGGSDTEAFF. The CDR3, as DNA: TGCGCCAGCAGCTTGGGGGGGTCGGACACTGAAGCTTTCTTT. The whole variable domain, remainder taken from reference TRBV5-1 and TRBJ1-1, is KAGVTQTPRYLIKTRGQQVTLSCSPISGHRSVSWYQQTPGQGLQFLFEYFSETQRNKGNFPGRFSGRQFSNSRSEMNVSTLELGDSALYLCASSLGGSDTEAFFGQGTRLTVV.

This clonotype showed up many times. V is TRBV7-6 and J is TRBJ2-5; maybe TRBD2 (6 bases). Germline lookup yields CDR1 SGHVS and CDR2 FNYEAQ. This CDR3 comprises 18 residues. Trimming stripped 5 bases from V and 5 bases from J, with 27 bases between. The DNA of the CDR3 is TGTGCCAGCAGCCCGCGCTTCTTTCGGACTAAAGGGCTGGAGACCCAGTACTTC. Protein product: CASSPRFFRTKGLETQYF.

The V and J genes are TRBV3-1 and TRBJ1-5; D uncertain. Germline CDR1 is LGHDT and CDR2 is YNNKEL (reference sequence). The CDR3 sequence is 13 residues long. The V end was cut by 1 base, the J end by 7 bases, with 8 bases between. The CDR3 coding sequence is TGTGCCAGCAGCCAAGGATCCCCACAGCCCCAGCATTTT. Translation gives CASSQGSPQPQHF.

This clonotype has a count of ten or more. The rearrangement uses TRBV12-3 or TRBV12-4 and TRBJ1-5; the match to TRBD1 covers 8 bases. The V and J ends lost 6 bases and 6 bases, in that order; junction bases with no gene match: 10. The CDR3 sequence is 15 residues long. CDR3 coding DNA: TGTGCCAGCAGCCCTCAGGGGGCGCGGGCTCAGCCCCAGCATTTT. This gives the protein CASSPQGARAQPQHF.